The clone carrying this T cell receptor (beta chain) appeared many times. This sample is drawn from a study of T cells in Graves' hyperthyroidism and ophthalmopathy. The length of the CDR3 is 13 residues. Germline values: CDR1 SGHNT, CDR2 YENEEA. The V and J ends lost 1 base and 8 bases respectively, with 11 bases between them. From RNA transcripts, TCR beta CDR3 regions were amplified. First-round RT-PCR targeting the TCR CDR3 was performed with the HTBI primer set. TCRdb used MiXCR to reprocess the multiplex PCR reads, holding one entry per CDR3 protein. Here the sample spans around 400,000 distinct CDR3 sequences, 13% being singletons.

This TCR derives from a woman between 18 and 30 years old with Graves' hyperthyroidism. The chain joins TRBV11-3 to TRBJ1-1, with no clear D. Sequencing input: blood. The DNA of the CDR3 is TGTGCCAGCAGCTTAGTCTCTACCACAGAAGCTTTCTTT. This translates into CASSLVSTTEAFF.